This TCR beta chain was documented in a study of a mutant IDH1 vaccine in newly diagnosed glioma. At the level of the study: The earlier regimen, radiotherapy, temozolomide, or both, was most often both.

Turning to this clone: No antigen is known for it.

Clones were read by immunoSEQ multiplex PCR, and TCRdb kept only the in-frame ones, dropping some. This table has tens of thousands of clones, approximately 80% appearing once. Study conclusions and caveats: Pseudoprogression seemingly bore no relation to changes in top peripheral T cell clonotypes.

The CDR3 is made up of 13 amino acids. The germline CDR1 and CDR2 sequences are SGHRS and YFSETQ. V lost 2 bases to trimming and J lost 2 bases, with 6 bases between them. Stated time point: week 35, safety follow-up. Every vaccination contained 300 ug of the mutant IDH1 20-mer peptide and was paired with topical imiquimod. Vaccinations, eight in total, occurred in weeks 1, 3, 5, 7, 11, 15, 19, 23. The chain joins TRBV5-1 to TRBJ2-3; D ambiguous. The sequencing here drew on PBMCs, taken from a glioma patient whose treatment included an IDH1 peptide vaccine. The sequence came from a man aged 40-50 years with glioma. The CDR3 reads CASSFTYTDTQYF. The CDR3 coding sequence is TGCGCCAGCAGCTTTACCTACACAGATACGCAGTATTTT.